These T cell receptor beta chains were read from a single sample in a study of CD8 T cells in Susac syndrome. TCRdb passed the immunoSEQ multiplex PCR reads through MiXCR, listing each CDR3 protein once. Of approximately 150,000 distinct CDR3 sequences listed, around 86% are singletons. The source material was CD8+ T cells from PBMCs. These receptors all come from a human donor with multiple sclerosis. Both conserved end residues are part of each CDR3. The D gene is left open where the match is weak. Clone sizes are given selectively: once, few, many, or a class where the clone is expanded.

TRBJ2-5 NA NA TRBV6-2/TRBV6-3 TGTGCCAGCAGTTACTGGCAGGGGACCGGTGAGACCCAGTACTTC CASSYWQGTGETQYF
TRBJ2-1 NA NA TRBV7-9 TGTGCCAGCAGCTTAGCGCCGGCGGGACTGCGGTACAATGAGCAGTTCTTC CASSLAPAGLRYNEQFF
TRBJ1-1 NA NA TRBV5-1 TGCGCCAGCAGCTTTCAGCAGGGTGGGACTGAAGCTTTCTTT CASSFQQGGTEAFF
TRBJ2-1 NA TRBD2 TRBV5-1 TGCGCCAGCAGCTCACTAGCGGGAGCGAGGGACAATGAGCAGTTCTTC CASSSLAGARDNEQFF
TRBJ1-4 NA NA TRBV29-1 TGCAGCGGATCAGGACAGAATGGAAAACTGTTTTTT CSGSGQNGKLFF
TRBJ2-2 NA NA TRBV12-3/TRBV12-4 TGTGCCAGCAGTTTGGTTCAGGGACCCACCGGGGAGCTGTTTTTT CASSLVQGPTGELFF
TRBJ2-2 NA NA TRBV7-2 TGTGCCAGCAGCTTGTCGGGGAGCGAGACCGGGGAGCTGTTTTTT CASSLSGSETGELFF
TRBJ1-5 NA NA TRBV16 TGTGCCAGTCAACTGCCGGGGAGCAATCAGCCCCAGCATTTT CASQLPGSNQPQHF
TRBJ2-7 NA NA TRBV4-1 TGCGCCAGCAGCCAAGATCTTGGGGAGCAGTACTTC CASSQDLGEQYF
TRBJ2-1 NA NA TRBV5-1 TGCGCCAGCAGCTCGAGGGCGGTGGGCTCCTACAATGAGCAGTTCTTC CASSSRAVGSYNEQFF
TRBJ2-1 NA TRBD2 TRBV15 TGTGCCACCAGCAGGGTAGCGGGAGGGGGGGATGAGCAGTTCTTC CATSRVAGGGDEQFF
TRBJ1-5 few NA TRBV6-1 TGTGCCAGTGGGCGACAGCCCCAGCATTTT CASGRQPQHF
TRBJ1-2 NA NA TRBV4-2 TGTGCCAGCAGCCAAGGGTATGGCTACACCTTC CASSQGYGYTF
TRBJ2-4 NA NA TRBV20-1 TGCAGTGCTAGAGGAGGAGCGGAATTAGCCAAAAACATTCAGTACTTC CSARGGAELAKNIQYF
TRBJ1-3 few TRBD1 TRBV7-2 TGTGCCAGCAGCACAGGGGGCGGAAACACCATATATTTT CASSTGGGNTIYF
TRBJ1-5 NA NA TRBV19 TGTGCCAGTAGTTTGGGATCGGGGGTCGACCCCCAGCATTTT CASSLGSGVDPQHF
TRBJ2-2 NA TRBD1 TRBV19 TGTGCCACGACAGGGGTCCTGCCCGGGGAGCTGTTTTTT CATTGVLPGELFF
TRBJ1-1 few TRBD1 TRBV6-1 TGTGCCAGCAGTTCCGGGACCGCCCCAGGGGGAGCTTTCTTT CASSSGTAPGGAFF
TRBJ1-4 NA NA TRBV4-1 TGCGCCAGCAGCCAATTCCACCGGGTTCCTGAAAAACTGTTTTTT CASSQFHRVPEKLFF
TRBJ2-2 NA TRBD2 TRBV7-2 TGTGCCAGCAGCTATCCGGGACTAGCGGGAGCGCATACCGGGGAGCTGTTTTTT CASSYPGLAGAHTGELFF
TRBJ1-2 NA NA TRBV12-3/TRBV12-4 TGTGCCAGCAGCCCTCCCGAGGGGGGTGCTGGCTACACCTTC CASSPPEGGAGYTF
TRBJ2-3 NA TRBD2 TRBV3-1 TGTGCCAGCAGCCAAGGGATACTAGCGGGGGGGATCACAGATACGCAGTATTTT CASSQGILAGGITDTQYF
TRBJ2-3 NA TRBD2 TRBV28 TGTGCCAGCAGCCGACTAGCGGGGGGGATCACAGATACGCAGTATTTT CASSRLAGGITDTQYF
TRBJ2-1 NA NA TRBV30 TGTGCCTGGAGTGGATATATAGACTACAATGAGCAGTTCTTC CAWSGYIDYNEQFF
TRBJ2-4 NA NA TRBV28 TGTGCCAGCAGTACGACAGACGCCTTTCAGTACTTC CASSTTDAFQYF
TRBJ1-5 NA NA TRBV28 TGTGCCAGCAGTTTTAATCAGCCCCAGCATTTT CASSFNQPQHF
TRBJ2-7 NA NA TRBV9 TGTGCCAGCAGCGTACAAGAGGGTAGCTCCTACGAGCAGTACTTC CASSVQEGSSYEQYF
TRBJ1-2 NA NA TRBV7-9 TGTGCCAGCAGCTTACCCACCCTACGACAGGACTATGGCTACACCTTC CASSLPTLRQDYGYTF
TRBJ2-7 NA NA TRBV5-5 TGTGCCAGCAGCTGGACAGAGGCCTACGAGCAGTACTTC CASSWTEAYEQYF
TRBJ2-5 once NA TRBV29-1 TGCAGCGTTGAAGGTCTGGGTTGGGCAGAGACCCAGTACTTC CSVEGLGWAETQYF
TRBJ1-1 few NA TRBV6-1 TGTGCCAGCAGTGAAAGAAGAATGGAAGCTTTCTTT CASSERRMEAFF
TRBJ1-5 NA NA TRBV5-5 TGTGCCAGCAGCTTGGGTTCTGGTCAGCCCCAGCATTTT CASSLGSGQPQHF
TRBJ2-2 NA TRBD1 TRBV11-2 TGTGCCAGCAGCTTATGGGACAGGGCGAACACCGGGGAGCTGTTTTTT CASSLWDRANTGELFF
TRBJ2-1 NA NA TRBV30 TGTGCCTGGAGTTGGCAGGGTGGAAATGAGCAGTTCTTC CAWSWQGGNEQFF
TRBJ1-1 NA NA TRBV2 TGTGCCAGCAGTGAAGGGTATGGGGAGGACACTAAAGCTTTCTTT CASSEGYGEDTKAFF
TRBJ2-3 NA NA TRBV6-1 TGTGCCAGCAGTGAAATTGGGAGGGGGGCCACGGATACGCAGTATTTT CASSEIGRGATDTQYF
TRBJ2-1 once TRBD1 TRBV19 TGTACCACCACCCCCGGGACAGGGGGACGGGGGTTCTTC CTTTPGTGGRGFF
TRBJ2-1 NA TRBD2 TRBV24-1 TGTGCCACCAGTGATTTCGGGACTAGCGGGAGTTTCAATGAGCAGTTCTTC CATSDFGTSGSFNEQFF
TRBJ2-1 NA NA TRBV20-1 TGCAGTGCTAGTGACCGGCCGAGTTCCTACAATGAGCAGTTCTTC CSASDRPSSYNEQFF
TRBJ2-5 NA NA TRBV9 TGTGCCAGCAGCTCTATGGGGGTCCCTCAAGAGACCCAGTACTTC CASSSMGVPQETQYF
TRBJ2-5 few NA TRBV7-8 TGTGCCAGCAGCTTAGTTACGGCAGGCAGGGAGACCCAGTACTTC CASSLVTAGRETQYF
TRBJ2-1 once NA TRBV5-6 TGTGCCAGCATCTTGGGGGATAGATCCTACAATGAGCAGTTCTTC CASILGDRSYNEQFF
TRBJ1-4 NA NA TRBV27 TGTGCCAGCACCCTAGGGGCGGTTTGGGAAAAACTGTTTTTT CASTLGAVWEKLFF
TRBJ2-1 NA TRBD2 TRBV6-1 TGTGCCAGCGGTACCCTGGCGGGAGCGGGAGTCCCAAGATACAATGAGCAGTTCTTC CASGTLAGAGVPRYNEQFF
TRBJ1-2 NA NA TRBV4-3 TGCGCCAGCAGCCAAGATAGGAGTAGACAAACGGGCTACACCTTC CASSQDRSRQTGYTF
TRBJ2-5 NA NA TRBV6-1 TGTGCCAGCATCGGACTAGGGGGCGGGGGAGAGACCCAGTACTTC CASIGLGGGGETQYF
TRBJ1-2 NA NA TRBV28 TGTGCCAGCAGTCCTCCACTAGGAAACTATGGCTACACCTTC CASSPPLGNYGYTF
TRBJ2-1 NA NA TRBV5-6 TGTGCCAGCAGCCCAAGTACCCAGGGTAGGAACAATGAGCAGTTCTTC CASSPSTQGRNNEQFF
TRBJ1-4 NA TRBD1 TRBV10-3 TGTGCCATCAGTGACCCCGACAGGGATGAAAAACTGTTTTTT CAISDPDRDEKLFF
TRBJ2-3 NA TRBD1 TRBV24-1 TGTGCCACCGAGGGACAGGCTAGCACAGATACGCAGTATTTT CATEGQASTDTQYF
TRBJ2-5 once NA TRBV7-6 TGTGCCAGCAGCTTGGGGTCGGATTTTGAGACCCAGTACTTC CASSLGSDFETQYF